This TCR beta chain was sequenced in a study of T cell responses to AZD1222 COVID-19 vaccine. As for the study in general: It was second doses at about 4 or about 12 weeks that were pooled.

Study-level findings and limits: Nearly half of spike-specific TCRs reportedly target variant regions that are unmutated in the B.1.351 and B.1.1.7 variants.

V gave up 5 bases and J gave up 1 base, with 11 bases separating them. Germline V CDR1 and CDR2: MNHEY, SVGAGI. CDR3 length equals 14 residues. As regards this clone: The antigen remains undetermined.

TCRdb's table, derived via immunoSEQ multiplex PCR, lists solely in-frame clones and lacks some. The sample consists of about 90,000 clones, approximately 86% of them appearing once. Sample: peripheral blood, taken on day 0 of AZD1222 vaccination. The TCR originated in an adult in good health. The chain carries TRBV6-5 and TRBJ2-5; no clear D gene. The CDR3 nucleotides are TGTGCCAGCAGTCCCTCGGGCCCCCAAGAGACCCAGTACTTC. It yields the protein CASSPSGPQETQYF.